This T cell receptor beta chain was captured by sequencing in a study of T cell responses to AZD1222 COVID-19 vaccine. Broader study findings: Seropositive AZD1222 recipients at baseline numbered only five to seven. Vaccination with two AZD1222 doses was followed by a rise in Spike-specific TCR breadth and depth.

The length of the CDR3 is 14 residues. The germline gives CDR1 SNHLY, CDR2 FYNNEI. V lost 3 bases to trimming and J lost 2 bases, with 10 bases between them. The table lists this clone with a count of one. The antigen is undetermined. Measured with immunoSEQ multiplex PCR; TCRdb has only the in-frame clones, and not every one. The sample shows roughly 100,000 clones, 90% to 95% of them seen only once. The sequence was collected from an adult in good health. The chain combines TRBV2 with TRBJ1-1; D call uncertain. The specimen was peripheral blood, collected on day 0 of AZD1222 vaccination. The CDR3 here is CASSEVMTNTEAFF. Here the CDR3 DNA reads TGTGCCAGCAGTGAGGTTATGACCAACACTGAAGCTTTCTTT.